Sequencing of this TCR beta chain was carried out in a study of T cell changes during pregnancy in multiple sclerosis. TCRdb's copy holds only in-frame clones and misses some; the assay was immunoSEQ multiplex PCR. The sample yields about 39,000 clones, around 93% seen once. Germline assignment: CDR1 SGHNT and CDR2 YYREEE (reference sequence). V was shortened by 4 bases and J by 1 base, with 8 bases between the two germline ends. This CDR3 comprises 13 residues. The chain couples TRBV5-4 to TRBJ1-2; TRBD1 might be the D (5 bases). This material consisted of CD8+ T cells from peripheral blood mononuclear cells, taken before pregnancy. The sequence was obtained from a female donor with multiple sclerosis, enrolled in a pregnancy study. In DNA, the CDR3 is TGTGCCAGCAGCATGACAGTTAACTATGGCTACACCTTC. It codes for CASSMTVNYGYTF.